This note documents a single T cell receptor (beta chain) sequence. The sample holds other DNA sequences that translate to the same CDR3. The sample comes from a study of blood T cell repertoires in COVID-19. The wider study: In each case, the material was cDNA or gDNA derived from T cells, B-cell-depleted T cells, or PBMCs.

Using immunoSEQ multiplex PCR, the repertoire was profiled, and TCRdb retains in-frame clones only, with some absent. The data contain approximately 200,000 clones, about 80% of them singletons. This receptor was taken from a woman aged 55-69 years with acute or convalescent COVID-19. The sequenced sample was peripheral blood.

DNA for the CDR3: TGTGCCAGCAGTTCAAGACAGGGGAGGTACGAGCAGTACTTC. Protein sequence: CASSSRQGRYEQYF. This sequence joins TRBV28 and TRBJ2-7; TRBD1 matches 8 bases. Germline V gene lookup returns CDR1 MDHEN and CDR2 SYDVKM. This CDR3 comprises 14 residues. V shed 4 bases and J 4 bases; nucleotides not matched to a gene: 6.